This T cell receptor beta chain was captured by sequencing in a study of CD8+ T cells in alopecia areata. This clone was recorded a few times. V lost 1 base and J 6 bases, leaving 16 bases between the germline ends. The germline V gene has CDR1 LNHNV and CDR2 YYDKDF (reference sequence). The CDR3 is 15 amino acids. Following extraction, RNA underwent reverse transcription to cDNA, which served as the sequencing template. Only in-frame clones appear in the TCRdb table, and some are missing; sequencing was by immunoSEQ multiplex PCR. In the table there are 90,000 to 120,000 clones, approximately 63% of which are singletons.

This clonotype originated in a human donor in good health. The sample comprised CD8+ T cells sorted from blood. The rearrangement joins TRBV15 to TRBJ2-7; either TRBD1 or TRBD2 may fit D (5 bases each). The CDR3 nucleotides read TGTGCCACCAGCAGAGTCGTGGGGACCTGGGGCGAGCAGTACTTC. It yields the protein CATSRVVGTWGEQYF.